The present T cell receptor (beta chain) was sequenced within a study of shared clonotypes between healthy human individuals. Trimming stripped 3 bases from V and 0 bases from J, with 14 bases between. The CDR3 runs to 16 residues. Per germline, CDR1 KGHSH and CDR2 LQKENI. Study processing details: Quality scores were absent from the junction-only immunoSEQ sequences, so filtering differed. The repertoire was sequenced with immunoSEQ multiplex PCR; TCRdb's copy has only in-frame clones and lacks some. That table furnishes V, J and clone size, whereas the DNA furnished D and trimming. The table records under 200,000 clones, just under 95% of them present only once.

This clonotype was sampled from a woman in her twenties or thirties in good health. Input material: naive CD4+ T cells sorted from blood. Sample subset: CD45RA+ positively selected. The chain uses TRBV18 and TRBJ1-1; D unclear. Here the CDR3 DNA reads TGTGCCAGCTCACCCGGGTCTCCGGGCTTGAACACTGAAGCTTTCTTT. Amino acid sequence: CASSPGSPGLNTEAFF.